This is a list of T cell receptor beta chains from one sample in a study of regulatory T cells in long-lasting Graves disease. TCRdb passed the multiplex PCR reads through MiXCR, listing each CDR3 protein once. The sample carries 600,000 to 650,000 distinct CDR3 sequences, about 16% recorded once. This sample also belongs to another study, concerning T cells in Graves' hyperthyroidism and ophthalmopathy.

Here the sequenced sample was peripheral blood mononuclear cells (PBMCs), taken at new diagnosis, from a patient treated with antithyroid drugs. Receptors were obtained from a woman between 25 and 40 years old with Graves disease. Each CDR3 is given without its conserved first and last residue. D genes are given only for firm matches. A clone size is listed for some rows: how often the clone was seen (once, few, many), or a class if it is expanded.

v_call,clone_size,d_call,j_call,cdr3_aa
TRBV3-1,few,TRBD2,TRBJ2-5,ASSQHRLAGSRKPTQY
TRBV7-2,.,.,TRBJ2-5,ASSRKTTLQETQY
TRBV28,many,TRBD1,TRBJ2-7,ASSPEDRVNEQY
TRBV6-1,few,TRBD1,TRBJ2-7,ASRQPGTGFNEQY
TRBV28,many,TRBD2,TRBJ2-5,ASSFLLLAALQETQY
TRBV28,many,.,TRBJ2-7,ASSLDRDIQLLKQY
TRBV12-3/TRBV12-4,many,.,TRBJ1-2,ASRQGGYGYT
TRBV6-5,.,.,TRBJ1-6,ASSYSRVWSSPLH
TRBV20-1,.,TRBD1,TRBJ1-1,SANLGQGDTEAF
TRBV7-2,many,TRBD2,TRBJ2-1,ASSLGLAGTEQF
TRBV27,few,TRBD2,TRBJ2-7,ASSLFGSGRYTYEQY